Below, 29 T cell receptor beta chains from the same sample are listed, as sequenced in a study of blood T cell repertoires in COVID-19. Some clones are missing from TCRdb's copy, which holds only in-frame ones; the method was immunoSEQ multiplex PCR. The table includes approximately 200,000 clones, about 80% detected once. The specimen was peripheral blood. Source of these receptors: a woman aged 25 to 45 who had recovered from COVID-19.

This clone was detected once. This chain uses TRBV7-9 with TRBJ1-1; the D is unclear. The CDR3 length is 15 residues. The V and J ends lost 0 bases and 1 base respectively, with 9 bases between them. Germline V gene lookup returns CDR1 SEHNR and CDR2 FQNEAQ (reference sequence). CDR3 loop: CASSLASSPNTEAFF. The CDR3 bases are TGTGCCAGCAGCTTAGCCAGTTCTCCGAACACTGAAGCTTTCTTT.

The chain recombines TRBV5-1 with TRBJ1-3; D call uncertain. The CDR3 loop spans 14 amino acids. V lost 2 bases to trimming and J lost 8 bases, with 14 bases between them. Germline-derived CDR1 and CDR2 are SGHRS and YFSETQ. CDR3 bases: TGCGCCAGCAGCTTCAGTGGATCGGGAGACACCATATATTTT. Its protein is CASSFSGSGDTIYF.

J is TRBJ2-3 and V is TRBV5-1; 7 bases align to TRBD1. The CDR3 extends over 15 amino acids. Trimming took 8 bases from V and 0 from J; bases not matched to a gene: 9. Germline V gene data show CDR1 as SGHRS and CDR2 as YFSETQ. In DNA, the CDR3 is TGCGCCAGTCAAATCCCGGGACAGAGCACAGATACGCAGTATTTT. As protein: CASQIPGQSTDTQYF.

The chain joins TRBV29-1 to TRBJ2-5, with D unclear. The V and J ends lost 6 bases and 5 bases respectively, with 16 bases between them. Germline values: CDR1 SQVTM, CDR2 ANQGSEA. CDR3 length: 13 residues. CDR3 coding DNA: TGCAGCGTCTCGCGGAATGCCGGGGAGACCCAGTACTTC. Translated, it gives CSVSRNAGETQYF. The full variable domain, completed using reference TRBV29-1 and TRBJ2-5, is SAVISQKPSRDICQRGTSLTIQCQVDSQVTMMFWYRQQPGQSLTLIATANQGSEATYESGFVIDKFPISRPNLTFSTLTVSNMSPEDSSIYLCSVSRNAGETQYFGPGTRLLVL.

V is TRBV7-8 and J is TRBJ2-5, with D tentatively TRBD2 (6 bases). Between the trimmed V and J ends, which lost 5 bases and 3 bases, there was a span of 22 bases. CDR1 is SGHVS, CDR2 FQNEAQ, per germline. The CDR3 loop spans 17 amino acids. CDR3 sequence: CASSLRRVAWGEETQYF. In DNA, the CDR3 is TGTGCCAGCAGCCTTAGGCGTGTAGCGTGGGGGGAAGAGACCCAGTACTTC.

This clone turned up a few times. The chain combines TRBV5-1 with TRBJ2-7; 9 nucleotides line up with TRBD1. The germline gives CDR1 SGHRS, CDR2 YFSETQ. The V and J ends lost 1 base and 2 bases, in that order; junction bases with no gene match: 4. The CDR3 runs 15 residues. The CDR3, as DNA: TGCGCCAGCAGCTTGCAGGACAGGGGAACCTACGAGCAGTACTTC. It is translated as CASSLQDRGTYEQYF.

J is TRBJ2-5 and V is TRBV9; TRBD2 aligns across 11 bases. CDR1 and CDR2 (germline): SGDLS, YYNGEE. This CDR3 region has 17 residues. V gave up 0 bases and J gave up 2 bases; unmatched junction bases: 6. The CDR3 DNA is TGTGCCAGCAGCGTAGGAGGGGGGACTAGCGGACAAGAGACCCAGTACTTC. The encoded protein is CASSVGGGTSGQETQYF.

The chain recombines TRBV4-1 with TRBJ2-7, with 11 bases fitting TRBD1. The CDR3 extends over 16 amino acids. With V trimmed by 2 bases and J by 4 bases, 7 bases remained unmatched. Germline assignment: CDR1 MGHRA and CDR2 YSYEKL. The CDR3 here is CASSQTRTGGLYEQYF. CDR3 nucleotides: TGCGCCAGCAGCCAAACAAGGACAGGGGGCTTATACGAGCAGTACTTC.

Here the CDR3 DNA reads TGCGCCAGCAGCTTGGTGGGCGGGAGCTCTGGAAACACCATATATTTT. Its translation is CASSLVGGSSGNTIYF. This chain connects TRBV5-1 to TRBJ1-3; no reliable D call. The CDR3 extends over 16 amino acids. The V gene's germline CDR1 is SGHRS and CDR2 YFSETQ. V lost 0 bases, J lost 0 bases, and 10 bases lay in between.

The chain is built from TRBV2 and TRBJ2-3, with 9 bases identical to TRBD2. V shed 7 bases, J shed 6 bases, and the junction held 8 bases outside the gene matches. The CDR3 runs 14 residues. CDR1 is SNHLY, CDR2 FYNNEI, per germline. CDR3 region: CASTWTSAYDTQYF. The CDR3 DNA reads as TGTGCCAGCACTTGGACTAGCGCATATGATACGCAGTATTTT.

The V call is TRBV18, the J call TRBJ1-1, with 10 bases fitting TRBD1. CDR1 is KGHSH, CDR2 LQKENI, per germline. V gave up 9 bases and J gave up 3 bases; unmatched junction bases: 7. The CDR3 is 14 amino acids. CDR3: CASYPGTGDTEAFF. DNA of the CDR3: TGTGCCAGTTATCCCGGGACAGGGGACACTGAAGCTTTCTTT.

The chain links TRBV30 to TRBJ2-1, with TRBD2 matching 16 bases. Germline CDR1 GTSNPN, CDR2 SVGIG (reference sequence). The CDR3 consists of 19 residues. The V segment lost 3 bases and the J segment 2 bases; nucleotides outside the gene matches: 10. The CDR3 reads CAWSSPGLAGGNPYNEQFF. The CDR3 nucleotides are TGTGCCTGGAGCTCCCCGGGACTAGCGGGAGGGAACCCCTACAATGAGCAGTTCTTC.

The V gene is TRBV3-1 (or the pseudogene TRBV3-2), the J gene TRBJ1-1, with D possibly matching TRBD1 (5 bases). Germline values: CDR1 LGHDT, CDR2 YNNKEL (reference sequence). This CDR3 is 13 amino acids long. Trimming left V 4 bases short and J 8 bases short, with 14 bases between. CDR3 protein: CASSRAGEGEAFF. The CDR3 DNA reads TGTGCCAGCAGCCGAGCGGGGGAGGGGGAAGCTTTCTTT.

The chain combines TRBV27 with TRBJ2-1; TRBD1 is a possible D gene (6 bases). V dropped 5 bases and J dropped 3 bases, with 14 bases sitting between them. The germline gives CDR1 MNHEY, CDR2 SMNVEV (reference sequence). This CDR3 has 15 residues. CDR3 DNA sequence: TGTGCCAGCAGTCAAGACAGGTCGGTCTACAATGAGCAGTTCTTC. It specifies CASSQDRSVYNEQFF.

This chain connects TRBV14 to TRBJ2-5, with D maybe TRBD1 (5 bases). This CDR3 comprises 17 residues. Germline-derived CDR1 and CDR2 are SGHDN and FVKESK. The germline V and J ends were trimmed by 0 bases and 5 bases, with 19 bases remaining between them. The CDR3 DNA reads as TGTGCCAGCAGCCAAGATGGGGCCAGCGATATCTGGGAGACCCAGTACTTC. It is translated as CASSQDGASDIWETQYF.

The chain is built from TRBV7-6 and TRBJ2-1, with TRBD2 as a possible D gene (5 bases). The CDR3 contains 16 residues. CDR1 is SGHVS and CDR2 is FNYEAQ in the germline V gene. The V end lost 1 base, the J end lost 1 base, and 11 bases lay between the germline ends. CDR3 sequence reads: CASSLGEGLSYNEQFF. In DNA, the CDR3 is TGTGCCAGCAGCTTAGGAGAGGGTCTGTCCTACAATGAGCAGTTCTTC.

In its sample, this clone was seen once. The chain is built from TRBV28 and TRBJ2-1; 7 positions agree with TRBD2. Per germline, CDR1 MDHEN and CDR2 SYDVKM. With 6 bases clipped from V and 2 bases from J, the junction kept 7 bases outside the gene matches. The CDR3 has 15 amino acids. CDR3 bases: TGTGCCAGCAGATCACTAGCGTGGACCTACAATGAGCAGTTCTTC. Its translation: CASRSLAWTYNEQFF.

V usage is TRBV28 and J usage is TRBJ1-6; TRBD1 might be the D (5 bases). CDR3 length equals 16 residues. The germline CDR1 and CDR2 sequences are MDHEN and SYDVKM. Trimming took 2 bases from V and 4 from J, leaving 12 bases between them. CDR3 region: CASSLIPGLYNSPLHF. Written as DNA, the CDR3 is TGTGCCAGCAGTTTAATACCAGGGCTATATAATTCACCCCTCCACTTT.

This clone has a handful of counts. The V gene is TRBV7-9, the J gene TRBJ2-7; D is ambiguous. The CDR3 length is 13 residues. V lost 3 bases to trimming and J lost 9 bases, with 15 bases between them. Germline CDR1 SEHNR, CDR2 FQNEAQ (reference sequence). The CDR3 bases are TGTGCCAGCAGCTTCGAGGCTGTTGGCAGGCAGTACTTC. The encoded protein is CASSFEAVGRQYF.

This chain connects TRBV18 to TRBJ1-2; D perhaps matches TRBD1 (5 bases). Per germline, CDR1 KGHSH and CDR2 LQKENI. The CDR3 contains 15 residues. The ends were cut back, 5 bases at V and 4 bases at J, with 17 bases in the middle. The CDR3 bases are TGTGCCAGCTCATCCCAGACAGCAAATTTCTATGGCTACACCTTC. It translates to CASSSQTANFYGYTF. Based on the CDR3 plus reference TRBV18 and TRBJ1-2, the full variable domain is NAGVMQNPRHLVRRRGQEARLRCSPMKGHSHVYWYRQLPEEGLKFMVYLQKENIIDESGMPKERFSAEFPKEGPSILRIQQVVRGDSAAYFCASSSQTANFYGYTFGSGTRLTVV.

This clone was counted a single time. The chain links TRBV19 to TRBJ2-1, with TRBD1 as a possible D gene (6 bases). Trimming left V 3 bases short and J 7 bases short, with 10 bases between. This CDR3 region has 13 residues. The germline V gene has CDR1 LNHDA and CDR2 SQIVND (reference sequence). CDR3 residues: CASSIPQGNEQFF. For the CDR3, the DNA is TGTGCCAGTAGTATCCCTCAGGGGAATGAGCAGTTCTTC.

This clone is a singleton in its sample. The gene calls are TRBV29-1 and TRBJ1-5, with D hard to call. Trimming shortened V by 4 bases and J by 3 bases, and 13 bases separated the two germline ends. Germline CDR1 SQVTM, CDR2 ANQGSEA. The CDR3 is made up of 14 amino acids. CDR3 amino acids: CSVGTDIPNQPQHF. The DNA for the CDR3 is TGCAGCGTTGGCACAGATATACCCAATCAGCCCCAGCATTTT.

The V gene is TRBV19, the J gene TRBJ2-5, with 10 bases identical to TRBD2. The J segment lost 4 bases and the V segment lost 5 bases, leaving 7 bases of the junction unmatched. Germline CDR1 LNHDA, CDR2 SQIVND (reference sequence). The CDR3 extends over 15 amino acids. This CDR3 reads CASSLPAGGGETQYF. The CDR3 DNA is TGTGCCAGTAGTCTCCCAGCGGGAGGGGGAGAGACCCAGTACTTC.

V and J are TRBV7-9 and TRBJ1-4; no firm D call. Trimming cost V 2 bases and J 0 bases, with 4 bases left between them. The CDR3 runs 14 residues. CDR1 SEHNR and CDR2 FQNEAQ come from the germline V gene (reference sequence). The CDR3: CASSLYATNEKLFF. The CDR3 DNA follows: TGTGCCAGCAGCTTATATGCAACTAATGAAAAACTGTTTTTT.

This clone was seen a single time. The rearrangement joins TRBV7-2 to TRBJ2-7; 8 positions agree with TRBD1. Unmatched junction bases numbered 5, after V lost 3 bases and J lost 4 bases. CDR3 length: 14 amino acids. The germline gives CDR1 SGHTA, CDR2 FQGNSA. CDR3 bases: TGTGCCAGCAGCTTTTCAGGGGGCGAGTACGAGCAGTACTTC. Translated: CASSFSGGEYEQYF.

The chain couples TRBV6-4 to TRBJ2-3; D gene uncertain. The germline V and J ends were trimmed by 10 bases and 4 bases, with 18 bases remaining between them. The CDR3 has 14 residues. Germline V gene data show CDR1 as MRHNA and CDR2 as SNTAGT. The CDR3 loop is CATSVRESPDTQYF. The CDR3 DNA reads TGTGCCACCTCCGTGAGAGAGAGTCCAGATACGCAGTATTTT.

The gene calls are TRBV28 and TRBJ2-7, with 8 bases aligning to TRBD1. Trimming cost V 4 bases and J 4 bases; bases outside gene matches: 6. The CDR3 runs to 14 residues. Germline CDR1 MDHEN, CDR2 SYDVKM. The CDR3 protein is CASSSPGGRYEQYF. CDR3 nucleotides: TGTGCCAGCAGTTCCCCAGGGGGCAGGTACGAGCAGTACTTC.

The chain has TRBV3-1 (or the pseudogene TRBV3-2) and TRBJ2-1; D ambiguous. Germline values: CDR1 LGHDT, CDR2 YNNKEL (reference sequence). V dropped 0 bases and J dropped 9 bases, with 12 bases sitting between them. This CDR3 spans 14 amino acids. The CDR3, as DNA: TGTGCCAGCAGCCAAGATACGGTAGCCAGTGAGCAGTTCTTC. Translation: CASSQDTVASEQFF.

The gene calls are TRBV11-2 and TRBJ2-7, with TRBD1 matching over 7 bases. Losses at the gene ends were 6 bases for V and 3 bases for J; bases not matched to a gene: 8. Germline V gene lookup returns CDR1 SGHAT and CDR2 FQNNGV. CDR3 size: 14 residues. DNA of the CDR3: TGTGCCAGCAGACCAAGGGACAGTTACTACGAGCAGTACTTC. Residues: CASRPRDSYYEQYF.